This TCR beta chain was captured by sequencing in a study of cytomegalovirus exposure and HLA in healthy donors. The PCR was carried out with 60 Vbeta primers and 13 Jbeta primers. The method was immunoSEQ multiplex PCR; TCRdb's version includes in-frame clones alone and lacks a portion of them. The sample lists roughly 55,000 clones; approximately 80% were seen once. CDR3 size: 13 residues. Germline values: CDR1 SGHRS, CDR2 YFSETQ. Trimming took 1 base from V and 4 from J; bases not matched to a gene: 1. V usage is TRBV5-1 and J usage is TRBJ2-7; TRBD2 matches at 8 bases. This TCR derives from a female donor in good health and CMV-seronegative. Sequences were obtained from PBMCs. The CDR3 nucleotides read TGCGCCAGCAGCTTGACTAGCGGATACGAGCAGTACTTC. Its translation is CASSLTSGYEQYF.